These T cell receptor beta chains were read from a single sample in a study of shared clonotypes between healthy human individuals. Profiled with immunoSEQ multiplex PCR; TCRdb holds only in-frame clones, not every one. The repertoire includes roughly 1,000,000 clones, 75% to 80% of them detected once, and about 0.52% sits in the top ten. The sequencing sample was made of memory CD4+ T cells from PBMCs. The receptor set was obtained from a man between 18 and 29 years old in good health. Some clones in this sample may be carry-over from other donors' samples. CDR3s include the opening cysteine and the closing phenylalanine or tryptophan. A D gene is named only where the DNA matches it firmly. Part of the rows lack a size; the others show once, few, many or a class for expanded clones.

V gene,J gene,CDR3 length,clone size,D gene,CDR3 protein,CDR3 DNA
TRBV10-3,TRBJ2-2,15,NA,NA,CAISEPVLSGGELFF,TGTGCCATCAGTGAACCCGTCCTAAGTGGCGGGGAGCTGTTTTTT
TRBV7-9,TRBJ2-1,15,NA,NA,CASSSWVDERYEQFF,TGTGCCAGCAGCTCCTGGGTCGACGAGCGCTATGAGCAGTTCTTC
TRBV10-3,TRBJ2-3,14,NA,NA,CAISDSGPTDTQYF,TGTGCCATCAGTGATTCGGGGCCCACAGATACGCAGTATTTT
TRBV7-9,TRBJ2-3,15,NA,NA,CASSLVRGERDTQYF,TGTGCCAGCAGCTTAGTGAGGGGGGAGAGAGATACGCAGTATTTT
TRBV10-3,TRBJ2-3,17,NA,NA,CAISESRLGGGTDTQYF,TGTGCCATCAGTGAGTCGAGACTCGGCGGGGGCACAGATACGCAGTATTTT
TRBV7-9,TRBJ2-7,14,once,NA,CASIPRGQSGEQYF,TGTGCCAGCATCCCCAGGGGCCAGTCGGGGGAGCAGTACTTC
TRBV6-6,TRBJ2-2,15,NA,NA,CASLIMRGDTGELFF,TGTGCCAGCCTTATTATGAGGGGGGACACCGGGGAGCTGTTTTTT
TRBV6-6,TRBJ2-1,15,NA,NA,CASSYEGGTYNEQFF,TGTGCCAGCAGTTACGAAGGGGGAACTTACAATGAGCAGTTCTTC
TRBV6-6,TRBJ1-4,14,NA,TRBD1,CASRGTADNEKLFF,TGTGCCAGCAGGGGGACAGCAGATAATGAAAAACTGTTTTTT
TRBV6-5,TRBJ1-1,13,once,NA,CASSYGGNTEAFF,TGTGCCAGCAGTTATGGGGGGAACACTGAAGCTTTCTTT
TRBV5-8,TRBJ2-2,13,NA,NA,CASSRDTTGELFF,TGTGCCAGCAGCCGAGACACCACCGGGGAGCTGTTTTTT
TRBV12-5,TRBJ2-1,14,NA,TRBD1,CASGFGTGDNEQFF,TGTGCTAGTGGTTTCGGGACAGGGGACAATGAGCAGTTCTTC
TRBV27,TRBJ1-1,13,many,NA,CASSLNSGTRAFF,TGTGCCAGCAGTTTAAACTCAGGGACGCGGGCTTTCTTT
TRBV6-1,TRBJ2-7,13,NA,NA,CASGAAKAYEQYF,TGTGCCAGCGGTGCCGCTAAGGCCTACGAGCAGTACTTC
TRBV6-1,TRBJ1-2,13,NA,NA,CATTAFVDYGYTF,TGTGCCACAACAGCCTTCGTCGACTATGGCTACACCTTC
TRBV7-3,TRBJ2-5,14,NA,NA,CASSSGSAQETQYF,TGTGCCAGCAGCTCCGGGTCGGCTCAAGAGACCCAGTACTTC
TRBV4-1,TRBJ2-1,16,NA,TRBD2,CASSQEAGSPYNEQFF,TGCGCCAGCAGCCAAGAAGCGGGGAGCCCCTACAATGAGCAGTTCTTC
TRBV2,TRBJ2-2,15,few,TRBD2,CASSESGTRKGELFF,TGTGCCAGCAGCGAATCCGGGACTAGAAAAGGGGAGCTGTTTTTT
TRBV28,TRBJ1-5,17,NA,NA,CASSLARATRPNQPQHF,TGTGCCAGCAGTTTAGCCAGAGCCACCAGACCTAATCAGCCCCAGCATTTT
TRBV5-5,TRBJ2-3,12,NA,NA,CASSPPTDTQYF,TGTGCCAGCAGCCCCCCGACAGATACGCAGTATTTT
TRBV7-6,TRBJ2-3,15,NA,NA,CASSPLGGPTDTQYF,TGTGCCAGCAGCCCCCTGGGCGGGCCCACAGATACGCAGTATTTT
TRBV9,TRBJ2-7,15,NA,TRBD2,CASSVTGTSGYEQYF,TGTGCCAGCAGCGTGACCGGGACTAGCGGTTACGAGCAGTACTTC
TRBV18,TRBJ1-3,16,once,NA,CASSPEGSASGNTIYF,TGTGCCAGCTCACCGGAGGGTTCCGCCTCTGGAAACACCATATATTTT
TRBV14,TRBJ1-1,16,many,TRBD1,CASSQTPGQGDTEAFF,TGTGCCAGCAGCCAAACTCCGGGACAGGGGGACACTGAAGCTTTCTTT
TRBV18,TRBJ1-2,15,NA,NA,CASSPVGGPRDGYTF,TGTGCCAGCTCACCAGTAGGAGGCCCGAGGGATGGCTACACCTTC
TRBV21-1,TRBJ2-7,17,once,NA,CASSFQARDRGADEQYF,TGTGCCAGCAGCTTCCAGGCCCGGGACAGAGGGGCCGACGAGCAGTACTTC
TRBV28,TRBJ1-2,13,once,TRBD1,CASRKTGVYGYTF,TGTGCCAGCCGAAAGACAGGGGTCTATGGCTACACCTTC
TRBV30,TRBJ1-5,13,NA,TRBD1,CAWRDRGNQPQHF,TGTGCCTGGAGAGACAGGGGTAATCAGCCCCAGCATTTT
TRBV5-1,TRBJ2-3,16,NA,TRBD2,CASSREGRAMTDTQYF,TGCGCCAGCAGCCGGGAGGGGAGGGCCATGACAGATACGCAGTATTTT
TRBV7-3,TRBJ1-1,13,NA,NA,CASSLTRDTEAFF,TGTGCCAGCAGCTTAACTCGGGACACTGAAGCTTTCTTT
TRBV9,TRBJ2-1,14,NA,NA,CASSVTGPDNEQFF,TGTGCCAGCAGCGTAACAGGGCCAGACAATGAGCAGTTCTTC
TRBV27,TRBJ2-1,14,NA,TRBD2,CARRSREGLNEQFF,TGTGCCAGGAGATCGCGGGAGGGCCTCAATGAGCAGTTCTTC
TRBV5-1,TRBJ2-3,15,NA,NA,CASSLGTGEGDTQYF,TGCGCCAGCAGCTTGGGGACGGGAGAGGGAGATACGCAGTATTTT
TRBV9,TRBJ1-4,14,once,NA,CASSVGPTNEKLFF,TGTGCCAGCAGCGTAGGCCCAACTAATGAAAAACTGTTTTTT
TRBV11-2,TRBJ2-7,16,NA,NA,CASSLTLGGPTYEQYF,TGTGCCAGCAGCTTAACACTAGGGGGGCCGACCTACGAGCAGTACTTC
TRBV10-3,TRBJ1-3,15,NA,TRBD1,CAISPSDRGGNTIYF,TGTGCCATCAGCCCATCTGACAGGGGTGGAAACACCATATATTTT
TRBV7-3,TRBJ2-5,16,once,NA,CASSLTRGGGPETQYF,TGTGCCAGCAGCTTAACGAGGGGAGGGGGCCCAGAGACCCAGTACTTC
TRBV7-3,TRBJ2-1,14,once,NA,CASSLGYSHNEQFF,TGTGCCAGCAGCTTAGGGTACAGTCACAATGAGCAGTTCTTC
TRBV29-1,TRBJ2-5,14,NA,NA,CSVDSPYGGETQYF,TGCAGCGTTGATAGCCCATACGGTGGGGAGACCCAGTACTTC
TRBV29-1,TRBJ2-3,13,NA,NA,CSVVGGTRDTQYF,TGCAGCGTTGTGGGCGGAACCAGAGATACGCAGTATTTT
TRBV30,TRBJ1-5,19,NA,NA,CAWSDGFGQIISPNQPQHF,TGTGCCTGGAGTGACGGCTTCGGCCAAATAATCTCTCCCAATCAGCCCCAGCATTTT
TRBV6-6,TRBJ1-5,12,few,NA,CASSYSGIAQHF,TGTGCCAGCAGTTACTCAGGAATTGCCCAGCATTTT
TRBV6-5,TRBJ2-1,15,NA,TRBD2,CASRVSGISWNEQFF,TGTGCCAGCAGGGTCAGCGGGATTAGTTGGAATGAGCAGTTCTTC
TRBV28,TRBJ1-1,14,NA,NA,CASSTPTDRTEAFF,TGTGCCAGCAGTACTCCGACAGACCGCACTGAAGCTTTCTTT
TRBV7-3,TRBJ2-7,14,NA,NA,CASSPTTASYEQYF,TGTGCCAGCAGCCCAACAACGGCGTCCTACGAGCAGTACTTC